This T cell receptor beta chain was profiled in a study of technical replicates of blood from a handful of donors (dated by TCRdb to the late 2010s). The germline V gene sets CDR1 to LGHNT and CDR2 to FRNRAP. The CDR3 measures 13 amino acids from cysteine to phenylalanine. The read is trimmed to its CDR3 DNA, 39 bases read in frame from base 1. Germline trimming: 6 bases from V, 9 bases from J; junction bases outside gene matches: 4. In this sample, this clone turned up once. It lacks a known antigen. Per-base qualities were not stored, and no clone one base away is much larger. Preparation of the library involved the immunoSEQ multiplex PCR assay. TCRdb stores this immuneACCESS table with in-frame sequences only. Part of the clones is absent; in the studies checked, under half of the shortfall reflects unresolved V genes, and no reason is known for the rest. Recorded for this sample are fewer than 65,000 clones; around 87% of them occurred a single time. Jointly, the top ten make up around 4.9% of the sample.

The sample taken for sequencing was PBMCs. This receptor was obtained from a human donor in good health. Some clones in this sample may be carry-over from other donors' samples. The sequence joins TRBV12-5 to TRBJ1-6, with 8 middle bases fitting TRBD1. CDR3 reads: CASGTGGGSPLHF. The DNA reads as follows: TGTGCTAGTGGCACAGGGGGTGGTTCACCCCTCCACTTT. With the portions outside the CDR3 filled from the reference TRBV12-5 and TRBJ1-6 genes, the complete variable region becomes DARVTQTPRHKVTEMGQEVTMRCQPILGHNTVFWYRQTMMQGLELLAYFRNRAPLDDSGMPKDRFSAEMPDATLATLKIQPSEPRDSAVYFCASGTGGGSPLHFGNGTRLTVT.